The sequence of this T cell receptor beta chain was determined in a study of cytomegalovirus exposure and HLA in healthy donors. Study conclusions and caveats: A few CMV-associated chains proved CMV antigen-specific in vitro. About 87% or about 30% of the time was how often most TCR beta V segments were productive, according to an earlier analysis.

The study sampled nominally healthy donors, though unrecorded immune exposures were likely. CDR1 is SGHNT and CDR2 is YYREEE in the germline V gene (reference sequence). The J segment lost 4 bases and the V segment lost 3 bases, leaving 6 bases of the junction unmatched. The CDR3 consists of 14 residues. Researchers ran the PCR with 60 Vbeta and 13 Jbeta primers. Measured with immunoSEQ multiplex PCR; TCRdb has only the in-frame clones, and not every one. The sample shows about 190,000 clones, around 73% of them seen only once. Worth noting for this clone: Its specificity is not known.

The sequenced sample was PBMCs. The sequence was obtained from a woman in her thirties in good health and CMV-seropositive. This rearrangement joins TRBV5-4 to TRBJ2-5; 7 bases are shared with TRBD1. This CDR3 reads CASSSGQPGETQYF. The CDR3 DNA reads TGTGCCAGCAGCTCGGGACAGCCAGGAGAGACCCAGTACTTC.